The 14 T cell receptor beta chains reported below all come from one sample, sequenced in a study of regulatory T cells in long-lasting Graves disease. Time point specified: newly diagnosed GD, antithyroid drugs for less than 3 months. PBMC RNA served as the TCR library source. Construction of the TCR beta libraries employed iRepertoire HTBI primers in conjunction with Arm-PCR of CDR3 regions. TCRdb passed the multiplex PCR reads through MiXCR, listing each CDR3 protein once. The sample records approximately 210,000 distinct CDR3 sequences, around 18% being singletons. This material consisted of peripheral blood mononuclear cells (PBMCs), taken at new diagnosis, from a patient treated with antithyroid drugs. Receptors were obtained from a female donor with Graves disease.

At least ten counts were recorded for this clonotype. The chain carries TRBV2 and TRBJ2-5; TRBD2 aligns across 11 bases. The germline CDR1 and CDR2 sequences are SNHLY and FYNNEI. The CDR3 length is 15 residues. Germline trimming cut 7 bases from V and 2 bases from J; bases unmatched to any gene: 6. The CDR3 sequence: CASTRLAGPQETQYF. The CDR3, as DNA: TGTGCCAGCACGAGACTAGCGGGACCTCAAGAGACCCAGTACTTC.

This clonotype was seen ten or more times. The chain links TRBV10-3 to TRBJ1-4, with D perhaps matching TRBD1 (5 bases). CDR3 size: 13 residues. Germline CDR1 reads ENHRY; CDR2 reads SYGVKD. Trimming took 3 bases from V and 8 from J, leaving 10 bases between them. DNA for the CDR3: TGTGCCATCAGTGACAGGGCTGGAGAAAAACTGTTTTTT. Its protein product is CAISDRAGEKLFF.

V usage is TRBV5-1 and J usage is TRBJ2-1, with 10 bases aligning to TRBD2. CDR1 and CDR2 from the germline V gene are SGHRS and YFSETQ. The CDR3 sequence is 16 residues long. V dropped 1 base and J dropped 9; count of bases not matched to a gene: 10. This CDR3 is CASSLTSGIGVSEQFF. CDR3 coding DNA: TGCGCCAGCAGCTTGACTAGCGGGATAGGGGTTAGTGAGCAGTTCTTC.

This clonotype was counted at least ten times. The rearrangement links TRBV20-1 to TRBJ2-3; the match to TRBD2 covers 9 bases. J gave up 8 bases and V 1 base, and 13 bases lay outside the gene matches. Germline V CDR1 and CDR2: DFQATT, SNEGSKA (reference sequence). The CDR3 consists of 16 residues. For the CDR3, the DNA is TGCAGTGCTAGAGTCGGCGGGAGGGGAAGGTTGGTTACGCAGTATTTT. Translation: CSARVGGRGRLVTQYF.

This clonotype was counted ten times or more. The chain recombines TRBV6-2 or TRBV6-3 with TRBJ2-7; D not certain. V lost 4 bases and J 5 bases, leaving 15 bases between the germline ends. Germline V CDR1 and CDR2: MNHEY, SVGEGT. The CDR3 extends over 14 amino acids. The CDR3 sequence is CASSLDLTIHEQYF. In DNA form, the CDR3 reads TGTGCCAGCAGTTTGGACCTTACAATCCACGAGCAGTACTTC.

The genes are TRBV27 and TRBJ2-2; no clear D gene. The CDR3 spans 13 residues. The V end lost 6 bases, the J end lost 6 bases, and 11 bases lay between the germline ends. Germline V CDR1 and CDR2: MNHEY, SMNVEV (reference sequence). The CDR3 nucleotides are TGTGCCAGCAGCTCTGTATCCCCCGGGGAGCTGTTTTTT. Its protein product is CASSSVSPGELFF.

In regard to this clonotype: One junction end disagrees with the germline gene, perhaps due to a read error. The CDR3 DNA follows: TGCAGTGCTGGAGAACCGGGACAATCAAACACTGAAGCTTTCTTT. The encoded protein is CSAGEPGQSNTEAFF. This chain joins TRBV20-1 and TRBJ1-1; perhaps TRBD1 as D (6 bases). Germline assignment: CDR1 DFQATT and CDR2 SNEGSKA (reference sequence). The CDR3 runs 15 residues.

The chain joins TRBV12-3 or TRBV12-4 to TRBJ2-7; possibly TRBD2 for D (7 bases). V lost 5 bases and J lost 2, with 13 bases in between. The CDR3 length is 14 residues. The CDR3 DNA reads TGTGCCAGCAGTAGGGGGGGGCGTACCTACGAGCAGTACTTC. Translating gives CASSRGGRTYEQYF.

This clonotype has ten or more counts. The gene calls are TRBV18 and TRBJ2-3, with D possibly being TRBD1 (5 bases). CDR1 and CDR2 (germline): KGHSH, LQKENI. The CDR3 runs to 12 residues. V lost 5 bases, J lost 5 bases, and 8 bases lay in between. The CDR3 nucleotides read TGTGCCAGCTCATCGACAGAAGATACGCAGTATTTT. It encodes CASSSTEDTQYF. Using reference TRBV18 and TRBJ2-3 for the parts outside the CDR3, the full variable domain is NAGVMQNPRHLVRRRGQEARLRCSPMKGHSHVYWYRQLPEEGLKFMVYLQKENIIDESGMPKERFSAEFPKEGPSILRIQQVVRGDSAAYFCASSSTEDTQYFGPGTRLTVL.

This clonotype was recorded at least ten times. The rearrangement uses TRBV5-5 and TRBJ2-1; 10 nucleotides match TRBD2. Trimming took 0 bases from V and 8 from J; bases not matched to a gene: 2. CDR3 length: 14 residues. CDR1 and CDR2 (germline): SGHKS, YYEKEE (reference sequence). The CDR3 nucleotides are TGTGCCAGCAGCTTGGCAGGGACTAGCGATGAGCAGTTCTTC. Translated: CASSLAGTSDEQFF.

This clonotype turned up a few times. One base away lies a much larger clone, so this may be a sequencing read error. CDR3 region: CASSPPNWREAGDLFF. CDR3 sequence (DNA): TGTGCCAGCAGCCCCCCCAATTGGCGGGAGGCCGGGGATCTGTTTTTT. The rearrangement uses TRBV3-1 and TRBJ2-2, with TRBD2 matching over 8 bases. This CDR3 is 16 amino acids long. Germline CDR1 is LGHDT and CDR2 is YNNKEL (reference sequence).

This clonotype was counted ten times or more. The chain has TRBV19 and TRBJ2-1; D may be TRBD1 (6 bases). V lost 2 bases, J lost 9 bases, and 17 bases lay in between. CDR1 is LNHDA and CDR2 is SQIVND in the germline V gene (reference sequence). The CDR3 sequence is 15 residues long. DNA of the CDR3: TGTGCCAGTAGTATAAGACAGGAACCCCTTTCTGAGCAGTTCTTC. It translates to CASSIRQEPLSEQFF.

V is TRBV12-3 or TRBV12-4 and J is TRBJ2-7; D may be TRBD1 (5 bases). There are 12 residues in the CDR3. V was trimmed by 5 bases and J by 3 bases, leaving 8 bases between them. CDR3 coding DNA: TGTGCCAGCAGTGATGACAGCTACGAGCAGTACTTC. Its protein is CASSDDSYEQYF.

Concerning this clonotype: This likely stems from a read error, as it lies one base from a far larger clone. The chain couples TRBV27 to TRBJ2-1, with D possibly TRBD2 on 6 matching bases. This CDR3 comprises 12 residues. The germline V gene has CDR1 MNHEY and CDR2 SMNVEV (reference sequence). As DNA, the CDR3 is TGTGCCAGCGGGCCTGCTGGGAGGACCCAGCACTTC. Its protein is CASGPAGRTQHF.